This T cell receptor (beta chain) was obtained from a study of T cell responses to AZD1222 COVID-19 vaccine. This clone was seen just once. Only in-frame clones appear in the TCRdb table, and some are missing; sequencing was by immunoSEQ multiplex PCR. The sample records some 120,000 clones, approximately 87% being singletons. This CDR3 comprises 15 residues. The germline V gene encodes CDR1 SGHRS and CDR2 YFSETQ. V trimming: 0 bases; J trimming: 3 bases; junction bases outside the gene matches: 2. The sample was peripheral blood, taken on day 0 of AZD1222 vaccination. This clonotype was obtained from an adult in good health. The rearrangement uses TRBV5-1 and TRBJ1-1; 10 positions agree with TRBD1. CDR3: CASSLGQGAYTEAFF. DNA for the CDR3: TGCGCCAGCAGCTTGGGACAGGGGGCCTACACTGAAGCTTTCTTT.